This T cell receptor (beta chain) appears in the sequencing data of a study of blood T cell repertoires in COVID-19. Study in general: The analysed material was cDNA or gDNA that came from T cells, B-cell-depleted T cells, or PBMCs.

Sequencing used immunoSEQ multiplex PCR; TCRdb keeps in-frame clones, though not all of them. The repertoire holds approximately 490,000 clones, with 75% to 90% as singletons. Germline V lookup: CDR1 MDHEN, CDR2 SYDVKM. The CDR3 sequence is 11 residues long. V trimming: 6 bases; J trimming: 11 bases; junction bases outside the gene matches: 6. Participants spanned ages about 18 to 100 years and resided in about 24 US areas. Recovered Cohort 3 donors showed two negative PCRs, clearance, or symptom resolution. The clonotype originates from a woman aged 18-29 years who had recovered from COVID-19. The rearrangement joins TRBV28 to TRBJ2-7, with TRBD1 matching 8 bases. Sequenced: PBMCs or T cells enriched from blood (not recorded which). CDR3 protein: CASRAGGGEYF. The CDR3 nucleotides are TGTGCCAGCAGAGCAGGGGGCGGTGAGTACTTC. The full variable domain, its missing parts supplied by reference TRBV28 and TRBJ2-7, is DVKVTQSSRYLVKRTGEKVFLECVQDMDHENMFWYRQDPGLGLRLIYFSYDVKMKEKGDIPEGYSVSREKKERFSLILESASTNQTSMYLCASRAGGGEYFGPGTRLTVT.